This T cell receptor (beta chain) is drawn from a study of T cell changes during pregnancy in multiple sclerosis. Here immunoSEQ multiplex PCR was the method, and the copy in TCRdb shows in-frame clones only, minus some. Of fewer than 50,000 clones in the sample, 90% to 95% are singletons; the top ten hold about a tenth. Sample: CD8+ T cells from peripheral blood mononuclear cells, taken after pregnancy. This TCR was recovered from a female donor with multiple sclerosis, enrolled in a pregnancy study.

CDR3: CASSLVSDKAYEQYF. CDR3 in DNA: TGTGCCAGCAGCTTAGTTAGTGACAAAGCCTACGAGCAGTACTTC. V and J are TRBV7-8 and TRBJ2-7; unclear D gene. The CDR3 is made up of 15 amino acids. The germline gives CDR1 SGHVS, CDR2 FQNEAQ. V was pared by 1 base and J by 2 bases, with 12 bases between.